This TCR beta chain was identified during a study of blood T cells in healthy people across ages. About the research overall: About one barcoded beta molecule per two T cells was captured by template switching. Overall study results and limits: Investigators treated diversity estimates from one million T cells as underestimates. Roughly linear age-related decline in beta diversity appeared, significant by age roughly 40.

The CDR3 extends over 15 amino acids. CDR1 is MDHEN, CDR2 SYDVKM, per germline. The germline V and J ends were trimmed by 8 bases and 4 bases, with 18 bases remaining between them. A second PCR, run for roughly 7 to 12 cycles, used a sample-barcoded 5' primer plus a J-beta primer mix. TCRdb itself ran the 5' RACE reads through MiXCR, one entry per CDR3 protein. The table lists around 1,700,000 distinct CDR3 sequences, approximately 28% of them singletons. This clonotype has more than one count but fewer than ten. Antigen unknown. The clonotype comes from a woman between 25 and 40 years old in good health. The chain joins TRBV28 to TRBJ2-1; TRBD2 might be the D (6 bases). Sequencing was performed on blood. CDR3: CASAPGRGFYNEQFF. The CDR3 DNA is TGTGCCAGCGCGCCGGGGCGGGGATTTTACAATGAGCAGTTCTTC. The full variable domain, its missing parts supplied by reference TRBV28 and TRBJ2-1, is DVKVTQSSRYLVKRTGEKVFLECVQDMDHENMFWYRQDPGLGLRLIYFSYDVKMKEKGDIPEGYSVSREKKERFSLILESASTNQTSMYLCASAPGRGFYNEQFFGPGTRLTVL.